The following is a TCR beta chain sequence with its context. This sample is part of a study of blood T cell repertoires in COVID-19. Whole-study context: Acute and convalescent COVID-19 specimens originated in the United States, Italy and Spain. T cells, B-cell-depleted T cells, or PBMCs provided the cDNA or gDNA that served as material.

V dropped 3 bases and J dropped 0 bases, with 18 bases sitting between them. Per the germline V gene, CDR1 is SGDLS and CDR2 is YYNGEE. This CDR3 has 18 amino acids. Per the study methods: Amplifying reference gene primers gave estimates of nucleated cell counts. The protocol was immunoSEQ multiplex PCR, while the TCRdb copy is restricted to in-frame clones and leaves out a portion. V and J calls and clone size are given by that table; D and trimming were obtained from the DNA. Of approximately 390,000 clones in the sample, around 90% were seen once. The clonotype comes from a man younger than 30 with active or convalescent COVID-19. Sequencing input: peripheral blood. The V gene is TRBV9, the J gene TRBJ1-4; a possible D gene is TRBD1 (6 bases). CDR3 in DNA: TGTGCCAGCAGCGGACTCCGGGACAACCATGCAACTAATGAAAAACTGTTTTTT. This sequence encodes CASSGLRDNHATNEKLFF.